This T cell receptor beta chain was sequenced for a study of cytomegalovirus exposure and HLA in healthy donors. Study-level points and caveats: The only immune exposure information that was available was CMV serostatus.

13 Jbeta primers and 60 Vbeta primers were used for the PCR. Method: immunoSEQ multiplex PCR; TCRdb's copy keeps in-frame clones and lacks some. The sample has roughly 43,000 clones, roughly 80% seen once. The CDR3 is 17 amino acids. Germline-derived CDR1 and CDR2 are LNHDA and SQIVND (reference sequence). Losses at the gene ends were 2 bases for V and 8 bases for J; bases not matched to a gene: 12. Turning to this clone: Its antigen is not known.

V and J are TRBV19 and TRBJ2-2; 9 bases are shared with TRBD2. Sample: PBMCs. The sequence came from a man aged 25-45 years in good health and CMV-seronegative. The CDR3 sequence: CASSIPPGLAGSGELFF. CDR3 sequence (DNA): TGTGCCAGTAGTATACCCCCGGGGCTAGCGGGATCGGGGGAGCTGTTTTTT.